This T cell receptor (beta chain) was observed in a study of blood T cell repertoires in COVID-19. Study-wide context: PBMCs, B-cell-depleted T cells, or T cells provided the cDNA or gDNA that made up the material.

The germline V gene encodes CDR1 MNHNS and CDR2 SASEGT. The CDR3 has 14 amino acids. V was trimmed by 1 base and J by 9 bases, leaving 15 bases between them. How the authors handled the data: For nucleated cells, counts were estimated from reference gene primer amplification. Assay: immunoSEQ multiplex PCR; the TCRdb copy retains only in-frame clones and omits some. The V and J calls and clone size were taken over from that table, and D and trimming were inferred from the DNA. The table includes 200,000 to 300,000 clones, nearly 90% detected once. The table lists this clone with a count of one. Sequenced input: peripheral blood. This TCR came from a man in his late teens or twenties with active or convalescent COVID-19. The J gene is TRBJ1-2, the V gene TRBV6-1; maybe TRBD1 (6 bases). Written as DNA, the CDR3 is TGTGCCAGCAGTGAAGACAGGGCCCAGGTGCGCTACACCTTC. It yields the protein CASSEDRAQVRYTF.